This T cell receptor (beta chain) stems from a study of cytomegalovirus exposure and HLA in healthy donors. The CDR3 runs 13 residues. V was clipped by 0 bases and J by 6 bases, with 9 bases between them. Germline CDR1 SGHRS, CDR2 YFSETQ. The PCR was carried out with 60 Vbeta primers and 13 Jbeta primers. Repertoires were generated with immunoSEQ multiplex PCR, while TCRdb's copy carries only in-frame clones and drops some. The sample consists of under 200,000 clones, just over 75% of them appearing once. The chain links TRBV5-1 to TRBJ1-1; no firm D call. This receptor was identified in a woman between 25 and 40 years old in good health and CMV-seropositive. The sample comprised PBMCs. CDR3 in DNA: TGCGCCAGCAGCTTGGGTGGGCTATCTGAAGCTTTCTTT. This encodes CASSLGGLSEAFF.